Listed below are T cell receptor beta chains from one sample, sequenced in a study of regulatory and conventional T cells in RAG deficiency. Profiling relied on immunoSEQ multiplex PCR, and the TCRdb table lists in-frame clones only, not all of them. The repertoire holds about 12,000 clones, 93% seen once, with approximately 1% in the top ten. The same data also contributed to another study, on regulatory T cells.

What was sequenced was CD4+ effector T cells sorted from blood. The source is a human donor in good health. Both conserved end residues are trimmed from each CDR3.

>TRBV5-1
ASSLDRDTQY
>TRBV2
ASSRAMRSWSTDTQY
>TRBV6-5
ASRPLGRSEDEQF
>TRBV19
ASSPRLAGYGELF
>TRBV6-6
ASIRTGTMNTEAF
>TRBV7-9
ASSLAGMNTEAF
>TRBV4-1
ASSQDGGRRGISTDTQY
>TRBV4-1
ASSHPPRGNYGYT
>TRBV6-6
ASSYFMNTEAF
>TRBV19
ASIRGTGFNSPLH
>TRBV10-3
AISGGPTDTQY
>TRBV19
ASSTALTNEKLF
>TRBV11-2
ASSLLMGDRVGEKLF
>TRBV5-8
ASSYTGSSYNSPLH
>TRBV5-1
ASSLAGGISDTQY
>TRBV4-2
ASSQVGGRVGNEQF
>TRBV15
ATSRGPRESGNTIY
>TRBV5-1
ASSLTGTGEKLF
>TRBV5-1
ASSSRSGQGFSEQY
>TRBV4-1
ASSQAGSGGITGELF